These 9 T cell receptor beta chains originate from one sample sequenced in a study of T cell repertoires in cytomegalovirus infection. Each CDR3 protein is one row after TCRdb ran MiXCR on the reads. The sample yields around 120,000 distinct CDR3 sequences, 20% to 30% seen once. Their target antigens are unknown. Sequenced input: PBMCs, sequenced either directly or after in vitro stimulation (not recorded which). All receptors come from a human donor in good health (CMV status not recorded). Some clones in this sample may be carry-over from other donors' samples.

The chain joins TRBV7-8 to TRBJ2-5; D not resolved. CDR3 length equals 13 residues. Germline CDR1 reads SGHVS; CDR2 reads FQNEAQ. The V and J ends lost 6 bases and 2 bases respectively, with 10 bases between them. The CDR3, as DNA: TGTGCCAGCAGACTTCGAGCTCAAGAGACCCAGTACTTC. As protein: CASRLRAQETQYF.

This clonotype was counted only a few times. This chain uses TRBV14 with TRBJ1-1; tentative D call: TRBD1 (6 bases). V lost 3 bases and J lost 1, with 12 bases in between. Per the germline V gene, CDR1 is SGHDN and CDR2 is FVKESK. This CDR3 has 15 residues. CDR3 protein: CASSQYREGNTEAFF. As DNA, the CDR3 is TGTGCCAGCAGCCAGTACAGGGAGGGGAACACTGAAGCTTTCTTT.

The V and J genes are TRBV20-1 and TRBJ2-7, with 11 bases that match TRBD2. This CDR3 contains 15 residues. Per germline, CDR1 DFQATT and CDR2 SNEGSKA (reference sequence). V trimming: 5 bases; J trimming: 0 bases; junction bases outside the gene matches: 6. The CDR3 sequence: CSASGLAGLSYEQYF. In DNA, the CDR3 is TGCAGTGCTTCCGGACTAGCGGGCCTCTCCTACGAGCAGTACTTC.

V usage is TRBV7-9 and J usage is TRBJ1-3, with D unresolved. Germline lookup yields CDR1 SEHNR and CDR2 FQNEAQ (reference sequence). V shed 2 bases and J shed 1 base, with 6 bases lying between them. This CDR3 is 14 amino acids long. CDR3 in amino acids: CASSLSQSGNTIYF. The CDR3 DNA is TGTGCCAGCAGCTTATCTCAATCTGGAAACACCATATATTTT.

V gene TRBV6-8 combines with J gene TRBJ1-2; 9 nucleotides line up with TRBD1. The junction had 0 bases not matched to a gene; V was cut back by 4 bases and J by 3 bases. Germline CDR1 is MNHGY and CDR2 is SAAAGT. The length of the CDR3 is 13 residues. In nucleotides, the CDR3 is TGTGCCAGCAGTTGGGACAGGGACTATGGCTACACCTTC. Amino acid sequence: CASSWDRDYGYTF.

This clonotype was observed at least ten times. The V call is TRBV6-5, the J call TRBJ2-1; 12 bases align to TRBD1. The V and J ends lost 5 bases and 8 bases, in that order; junction bases with no gene match: 7. This CDR3 has 15 residues. The germline gives CDR1 MNHEY, CDR2 SVGAGI. This chain's CDR3 is CASSPRDRGLDEQFF. CDR3 nucleotide sequence: TGTGCCAGCAGTCCCCGGGACAGGGGGCTGGATGAGCAGTTCTTC.

The chain carries TRBV4-2 and TRBJ1-1; 7 nucleotides line up with TRBD1. V shed 3 bases and J 6 bases; nucleotides not matched to a gene: 7. CDR1 and CDR2 (germline): LGHNA, YNFKEQ. The CDR3 sequence is 14 residues long. The CDR3 nucleotides are TGTGCCAGCAGCCAGGAGACAGGGCTCCCTGAAGCTTTCTTT. This sequence encodes CASSQETGLPEAFF.

The chain recombines TRBV28 with TRBJ2-7, with 12 bases that match TRBD2. The CDR3 runs to 16 residues. V lost 4 bases, J lost 2 bases, and 6 bases stayed unmatched. Per germline, CDR1 MDHEN and CDR2 SYDVKM. CDR3 nucleotides: TGTGCCAGCAGTTACCGGACTAGCGGGGCAACCTACGAGCAGTACTTC. This sequence encodes CASSYRTSGATYEQYF.

This clonotype was picked up one time. This may be a read error, as it is one base from a much larger clone. Here the CDR3 DNA reads TGTGCCAGCAGCTTGGCCGGGAGAGCTGAGCAGTTCTTC. It translates to CASSLAGRAEQFF. The chain recombines TRBV7-2 with TRBJ2-1; D perhaps matches TRBD2 (6 bases). The CDR3 is 13 residues long. With 3 bases removed from V and 9 bases from J, the gap between germline ends came to 12 bases. Germline V gene data show CDR1 as SGHTA and CDR2 as FQGNSA.